These T cell receptor beta chains were read from a single sample in a study of esophageal squamous cell carcinoma under preoperative chemotherapy. MiXCR was run by TCRdb on the PCR reads, yielding one entry per CDR3 protein. The sample shows 34,000 or so distinct CDR3 sequences, 52% of them seen only once. The sample was gathered from a patient given preoperative chemotherapy. These receptors all stem from a human donor with esophageal squamous cell carcinoma. The donor label of this sample is uncertain. Each CDR3 is given with its conserved first and last residue. D genes are given only for firm matches. A row's size may be missing; if present it is once, few, many or a size class.

j_gene | v_gene | d_gene | abundance | CDR3nt | CDR3aa
TRBJ2-1 | TRBV5-5 | TRBD1 | few | TGTGCCAGCAGTATTACAGGGGGCGGGGAGCAGTTCTTC | CASSITGGGEQFF
TRBJ2-5 | TRBV7-9 | NA | NA | TGTGCCAGCAGCCCCCCCTCTTCAGAGACCCAGTACTTC | CASSPPSSETQYF
TRBJ2-5 | TRBV7-2 | NA | many | TGTGCCAGCAGCTTAGAGGGGGGCCAAGAGACCCAGTACTTC | CASSLEGGQETQYF
TRBJ2-7 | TRBV7-8 | NA | NA | TGTGCGAGCAGCAACCTGGGGGTGGGGGCCGATAATACGCAGTACTTC | CASSNLGVGADNTQYF
TRBJ2-1 | TRBV19 | NA | NA | TGTGCCAGTCTGGCCTACAATGAGCAGTTCTTC | CASLAYNEQFF
TRBJ2-4 | TRBV4-1 | NA | NA | TGCGCCAGCAGCTCCCGGGGCAGCCGAGTCGAGTACTTC | CASSSRGSRVEYF
TRBJ2-1 | TRBV11-3 | TRBD2 | many | TGTGCCAGCAGCTTATTCTCAACGGGGGGGCCAAGTGAGCAGTTCTTC | CASSLFSTGGPSEQFF
TRBJ2-3 | TRBV7-2 | NA | NA | TGTGCCAGCAGCTTGGGGGCCCGGGCCGTGAGCACAGAGACGCAGTATTTT | CASSLGARAVSTETQYF
TRBJ2-7 | TRBV11-2 | NA | many | TGTGCCAGCAGCTTAGATTTCCTTGGACTCGATGAGCAGTACTTC | CASSLDFLGLDEQYF
TRBJ2-5 | TRBV11-3 | NA | NA | TGTGCCAGCAGCCCCCGGACGGGGCTCCTACAAGAGACCCAGTACTTC | CASSPRTGLLQETQYF
TRBJ2-3 | TRBV7-9 | TRBD2 | NA | TGTGCCAGCAGCTTAAAGTCAGCGGGAGTAGGAGATACGCAGTATTTT | CASSLKSAGVGDTQYF
TRBJ2-5 | TRBV7-6 | NA | NA | TGTGCCAGCAGCTTAGTGCGGGGAGAGACCCAGCTCTTC | CASSLVRGETQLF
TRBJ2-2 | TRBV4-3 | TRBD2 | few | TGCGCCAGCAGCCAATGGACTAGCGGGGGGGAAATTAGGGAGCTGTTTTTT | CASSQWTSGGEIRELFF
TRBJ2-4 | TRBV6-1 | TRBD2 | NA | TGCCGCGTCACGGGGGGGTTAGCCGACAACATTCAGTACTTC | CRVTGGLADNIQYF
TRBJ2-5 | TRBV7-2 | NA | many | TGTGCCAGCAGCGATAGTAGGAGTCGGACCCAAGAGACCCAGTACTTC | CASSDSRSRTQETQYF
TRBJ2-4 | TRBV6-1 | TRBD1 | few | TGTGCCAGCAGTCGCAACCAGGGGGACGGGGAAGATACTCAGTACTTC | CASSRNQGDGEDTQYF
TRBJ2-7 | TRBV7-2 | NA | many | TGTGCCAGCAGCTTTGCAGGGTCCTACGAGCAGTACTTC | CASSFAGSYEQYF
TRBJ2-7 | TRBV12-3/TRBV12-4 | TRBD1 | NA | TGTGCCAGCAGTTTGGGGTCCCGGGACAGTCACTCCTACGAGCAGTACTTC | CASSLGSRDSHSYEQYF
TRBJ2-7 | TRBV6-1 | TRBD1 | many | TGTGCCAGCAGTCATCCGGGACAGGGTTTCAGATACTACGAGCAGTACTTC | CASSHPGQGFRYYEQYF
TRBJ2-2 | TRBV7-2 | TRBD1 | medium-sized | TGTGCCAGCAGCTCCGGGTCAACAGGGGTTACCGGGGAGCTGTTTTTT | CASSSGSTGVTGELFF
TRBJ2-3 | TRBV6-1 | TRBD2 | NA | TGTGCCAGCAGTCCGGGACTAGCCCAAGATACGCAGTATTTT | CASSPGLAQDTQYF
TRBJ2-5 | TRBV7-3 | NA | NA | TGTGCCAGCAGTCCTAATAATGGACGTGGGACCCAGTACTTC | CASSPNNGRGTQYF
TRBJ2-1 | TRBV7-8 | TRBD1 | NA | TGTGCCAGCAGCTACGGGACAGGGAGTGATGAGCAGTTCTTC | CASSYGTGSDEQFF
TRBJ2-1 | TRBV6-1 | NA | NA | TGTGCCAGCAGCTCCAGTTTTGGGTCCTACAATGAGCAGTTCTTC | CASSSSFGSYNEQFF
TRBJ2-1 | TRBV7-2 | TRBD2 | NA | TGTGCCAGCAGCTTCAGGACTAGCGGTTACAATGAGCAGTTCTTC | CASSFRTSGYNEQFF
TRBJ2-4 | TRBV7-2 | NA | NA | TGTGCCAGGCTCGGGGGCCGGGCCATAGACATCCAGTACTTC | CARLGGRAIDIQYF
TRBJ2-2 | TRBV7-9 | NA | NA | TGTGCCAGCAGCCAGGGGATAAAGGACACCGGTAAGCTGTTTTTT | CASSQGIKDTGKLFF
TRBJ2-4 | TRBV7-8 | TRBD2 | NA | TGTGCCAGCAGCGACCCGGCGGGGGGGCCCGATGATACTCAGTACTTT | CASSDPAGGPDDTQYF
TRBJ2-4 | TRBV7-6 | TRBD2 | NA | TGCGGCGTCAGCGGGGGGGGAGTCAAAAATATGCAGTACTTC | CGVSGGGVKNMQYF
TRBJ2-3 | TRBV7-3 | TRBD2 | few | TGTGCCAGCAGCAGGGGACTAGCGGGAGATACGCAGTATTTT | CASSRGLAGDTQYF
TRBJ2-5 | TRBV7-6 | NA | many | TGTGCCAGCAGCCTCTTTCCGACAGACCGGGGGACCCAGTACTTC | CASSLFPTDRGTQYF
TRBJ2-4 | TRBV7-3 | NA | NA | TGTGGCCGCGGCTCGGGGCGGGGAGCCAAAAACACTCAGTACTTC | CGRGSGRGAKNTQYF
TRBJ2-3 | TRBV27 | TRBD2 | many | TGTGCCAGCAGTTACAGCGGGGGGACCTCCACAGATACGCAGTATTTT | CASSYSGGTSTDTQYF
TRBJ2-5 | TRBV7-6 | TRBD1 | many | TGTGCCAGCAGTAAATCCGGGACAGGTTACAATGAGCAGTACTTC | CASSKSGTGYNEQYF
TRBJ2-1 | TRBV7-2 | TRBD2 | NA | TGTGCCTGCGGGGGGCGCGGGGGCCGTGACCAAGAGACCCAGTTCTTC | CACGGRGGRDQETQFF
TRBJ2-7 | TRBV6-1 | TRBD1 | many | TGTGCCAGCAGAAAACAGGGGCGCCTCGCTGTCGAGCAGTACTTC | CASRKQGRLAVEQYF
TRBJ2-1 | TRBV20-1 | TRBD2 | NA | TGCAGTGCTAGAGATCGGGCTAGCGGGGGAGATGAGCAGTTCTTC | CSARDRASGGDEQFF
TRBJ2-3 | TRBV6-1 | TRBD2 | many | TGTGCCAGCGCCTCCACCCCGGGGGGTACAGATACGCAGTATTTT | CASASTPGGTDTQYF
TRBJ2-2 | TRBV7-8 | NA | NA | TGTGCCAGCAGCCGCGGTGCGACCGGGGAGCTGTTTTTT | CASSRGATGELFF
TRBJ2-3 | TRBV7-3 | NA | NA | TGTGCCAGGGGGTTGAGAACCAAAGATACTCAGTATTTC | CARGLRTKDTQYF
TRBJ2-3 | TRBV6-1 | NA | NA | TGTGCGGGCAGTCGGGGCCTAGCCCAAGAGACCCAGTATTTC | CAGSRGLAQETQYF
TRBJ2-1 | TRBV7-3 | NA | medium-sized | TGTGCCAGCAGCTTACCGGGCCCGAGCTCCTACAATGAGCAGTTCTTC | CASSLPGPSSYNEQFF
TRBJ2-4 | TRBV7-2 | NA | NA | TGTGCCAGCAGCCAATTGGGTGGGGCAGGCATCCAGTATTTC | CASSQLGGAGIQYF
TRBJ2-3 | TRBV7-8 | TRBD2 | NA | TGTGCCAGCAGCGACCCGGGGGGGTGGCCCGGAAACACGCAGTATTTC | CASSDPGGWPGNTQYF
TRBJ2-7 | TRBV5-4 | NA | few | TGTGCCAGCAGCTTGGGTAGATTGGGCGAGCAGTACTTC | CASSLGRLGEQYF
TRBJ2-7 | TRBV28 | TRBD1 | NA | TGTGCCAGCAGTCCCCTGACAGGGAGTGTAAGCGAGCAGTACTTC | CASSPLTGSVSEQYF
TRBJ2-5 | TRBV6-5 | TRBD1 | NA | TGTGCCAGCAGTTACTCGGGGACAGGGGTAGAGACCCAGTACTTC | CASSYSGTGVETQYF
TRBJ2-5 | TRBV7-2 | NA | NA | TGTGCGAGCAGCGGAGGGCCAGACCAAGAGACGCAGTATTTC | CASSGGPDQETQYF
TRBJ2-1 | TRBV7-3 | TRBD2 | few | TGTGCCAGCAGCTTAAAGTTGTCTAGCGGGATCGATGAGCAGTTCTTC | CASSLKLSSGIDEQFF
TRBJ2-4 | TRBV7-2 | NA | NA | TGTGCCAGGTGCTTAGTCCCGGGGCGGGGAGGCAAAAATACGCAGTACTTC | CARCLVPGRGGKNTQYF
TRBJ2-5 | TRBV24-1 | NA | NA | TGTGCCACCAGACAGGGCCACCAAGAGACCCAGTACTTC | CATRQGHQETQYF
TRBJ2-7 | TRBV7-6 | TRBD2 | many | TGTGCCAGCAGCTTAGCGGGGGGGGCGGGAGGGCCCTTCGAGCAGTACTTC | CASSLAGGAGGPFEQYF
TRBJ2-5 | TRBV7-2 | TRBD1 | few | TGTGCCAGCAGCCTACAGGGGGCGGAGACCCAGTACTTC | CASSLQGAETQYF
TRBJ2-7 | TRBV6-5 | NA | NA | TGTGCCAGCAGTTCCTCCTTCACGGCCTCCTACGAGCAGTACTTC | CASSSSFTASYEQYF
TRBJ2-5 | TRBV11-3 | NA | many | TGTGCCAGCAGCGAACAGGGATCCCAAGAGACCCAGTACTTC | CASSEQGSQETQYF
TRBJ2-7 | TRBV7-3 | NA | NA | TGTGCCAGCAGCCCAGGGGGGGAGAACGAGCAGTACTTC | CASSPGGENEQYF
TRBJ2-4 | TRBV10-3 | NA | NA | TGTCGCGTCACGGGGGTGCGAGCCGTCGATATTCAGTACTTC | CRVTGVRAVDIQYF